One and the same sample provided the 25 T cell receptor beta chains below, sequenced in a study of blood T cell repertoires in COVID-19. The method was immunoSEQ multiplex PCR; TCRdb's version includes in-frame clones alone and lacks a portion of them. The data contain under 250,000 clones, around nine tenths of them seen just once; the ten biggest clones take up approximately 0.69%. The specimen was peripheral blood. These TCRs come from a man aged 35-49 years with acute or convalescent COVID-19.

This chain connects TRBV27 to TRBJ1-1; D not certain. The length of the CDR3 is 13 residues. With 5 bases removed from V and 8 bases from J, the gap between germline ends came to 15 bases. Germline V lookup: CDR1 MNHEY, CDR2 SMNVEV (reference sequence). The CDR3: CASSLQPKLEAFF. CDR3 bases: TGTGCCAGCAGTCTCCAACCAAAACTGGAAGCTTTCTTT.

The chain joins TRBV28 to TRBJ2-5, with 8 bases aligning to TRBD2. Germline lookup yields CDR1 MDHEN and CDR2 SYDVKM. J lost 2 bases, V lost 6 bases, and 8 bases had no gene match. This CDR3 region has 15 residues. The CDR3 DNA follows: TGTGCCAGCAGCTTGAACGGCGGGGGGCAAGAGACCCAGTACTTC. It is translated as CASSLNGGGQETQYF.

The chain couples TRBV5-4 to TRBJ2-5; 9 bases are shared with TRBD2. From germline, CDR1 is SGHNT and CDR2 YYREEE (reference sequence). The ends lost 0 bases at V and 0 bases at J; junction bases unmatched: 3. The CDR3 loop spans 16 amino acids. The CDR3 DNA follows: TGTGCCAGCAGCTTGGAAGCGGGGGGAAACCAAGAGACCCAGTACTTC. As protein: CASSLEAGGNQETQYF.

The rearrangement links TRBV28 to TRBJ2-1; 13 nucleotides match TRBD2. Losses at the gene ends were 4 bases for V and 4 bases for J; bases not matched to a gene: 10. The CDR3 is 18 amino acids. Germline CDR1 reads MDHEN; CDR2 reads SYDVKM. The chain's CDR3 is CASSSGLAGPSAYNEQFF. The CDR3 DNA reads as TGTGCCAGCAGTTCGGGACTAGCGGGACCATCAGCTTACAATGAGCAGTTCTTC.

The CDR3 sequence: CASSLVAGDYSNQPQHF. The CDR3 nucleotides are TGTGCCAGCAGCTTAGTGGCAGGCGATTATAGCAATCAGCCCCAGCATTTT. This sequence joins TRBV7-6 and TRBJ1-5; D not resolved. The length of the CDR3 is 17 residues. Trimming took off 1 base at V and 0 bases at J, with 13 bases between the two ends. The germline V gene encodes CDR1 SGHVS and CDR2 FNYEAQ.

The V gene is TRBV30, the J gene TRBJ1-5; 7 bases map to TRBD1. The CDR3 is 14 residues long. After removal of 1 base from V and 7 bases from J, the junction contained 7 bases not matched to a gene. Germline lookup yields CDR1 GTSNPN and CDR2 SVGIG (reference sequence). The CDR3 DNA follows: TGTGCCTGGAGTGCGGACAGGTGGGGACAGCCCCAGCATTTT. It translates to CAWSADRWGQPQHF.

This chain links TRBV3-1 (or the pseudogene TRBV3-2) with TRBJ1-3, with D possibly being TRBD1 (5 bases). Trimming took 7 bases from V and 4 from J, leaving 11 bases between them. The germline V gene encodes CDR1 LGHDT and CDR2 YNNKEL (reference sequence). The CDR3 is made up of 13 amino acids. The CDR3 protein is CASTRRGGNTIYF. CDR3 DNA: TGTGCCAGCACCCGTCGGGGGGGAAACACCATATATTTT.

The chain is built from TRBV5-6 and TRBJ1-2, with TRBD1 identical over 7 bases. CDR1 and CDR2 from the germline V gene are SGHDT and YYEEEE. Germline trimming cut 3 bases from V and 3 bases from J; bases unmatched to any gene: 17. The CDR3 sequence is 18 residues long. The CDR3 loop is CASSYLSIRQGVDYGYTF. The CDR3, as DNA: TGTGCCAGCAGCTACCTATCCATACGACAGGGAGTAGACTATGGCTACACCTTC.

V gene TRBV7-9 combines with J gene TRBJ1-1; 7 nucleotides line up with TRBD1. This CDR3 has 14 amino acids. Germline assignment: CDR1 SEHNR and CDR2 FQNEAQ (reference sequence). The trim removed 4 bases at V and 12 bases at J, leaving 14 bases unmatched. CDR3 amino acids: CASSSPGGQTGTFF. The CDR3 DNA reads as TGTGCCAGCAGCTCGCCAGGGGGTCAAACAGGAACTTTCTTT.

A word on this clone: This CDR3 is also generated by other DNA sequences in the sample. This chain connects TRBV19 to TRBJ2-1; 7 nucleotides match TRBD2. The CDR3 covers 13 residues. Germline CDR1 and CDR2: LNHDA and SQIVND (reference sequence). After removal of 4 bases from V and 3 bases from J, the junction contained 0 bases not matched to a gene. The CDR3 loop is CASSTSGYNEQFF. CDR3 sequence (DNA): TGTGCCAGTAGTACTAGCGGCTACAATGAGCAGTTCTTC.

This clone is a singleton in its sample. The rearrangement links TRBV24-1 to TRBJ1-2; TRBD1 aligns across 9 bases. Unmatched junction bases numbered 6, after V lost 3 bases and J lost 8 bases. The germline CDR1 and CDR2 sequences are KGHDR and SFDVKD. This CDR3 comprises 14 residues. The CDR3 loop is CATSDRTGGRGYTF. CDR3 coding DNA: TGTGCCACCAGTGATCGAACAGGGGGCCGCGGCTACACCTTC.

The J gene is TRBJ2-1, the V gene TRBV28, with no clear D. The CDR3 runs to 11 residues. V was trimmed by 3 bases and J by 8 bases, leaving 5 bases between them. The V gene's germline CDR1 is MDHEN and CDR2 SYDVKM. In DNA form, the CDR3 reads TGTGCCAGCAGTTTTATATATGAGCAGTTCTTC. Translation: CASSFIYEQFF.

DNA for the CDR3: TGTGCCAGCAGTCCTTATGGGACTACTCAAGAGACCCAGTACTTC. This gives the protein CASSPYGTTQETQYF. The V gene is TRBV6-6, the J gene TRBJ2-5; 7 bases map to TRBD2. This CDR3 contains 15 residues. Germline assignment: CDR1 MNHNY and CDR2 SVGAGI (reference sequence). J gave up 2 bases and V 5 bases, and 8 bases lay outside the gene matches.

In the case of this clone: Distinct nucleotide sequences in the sample also encode this CDR3. The chain employs TRBV19 and TRBJ2-6; D unclear. Germline V gives CDR1 LNHDA, CDR2 SQIVND (reference sequence). V shed 4 bases and J shed 4 bases, with 8 bases lying between them. There are 14 residues in the CDR3. CDR3 in DNA: TGTGCCAGTAGTAGCGGATCGGGGGCCAACGTCCTGACTTTC. Its protein is CASSSGSGANVLTF.

Note on this clone: Other DNA sequences in the same sample also yield this CDR3. This chain connects TRBV19 to TRBJ2-7; 9 positions agree with TRBD1. The CDR3 contains 14 residues. The V gene's germline CDR1 is LNHDA and CDR2 SQIVND (reference sequence). With V trimmed by 7 bases and J by 3 bases, 7 bases remained unmatched. This CDR3 reads CASTPTGGIYEQYF. CDR3 DNA sequence: TGTGCCAGTACCCCTACAGGGGGCATCTACGAGCAGTACTTC.

This chain connects TRBV28 to TRBJ2-6; 8 nucleotides align to TRBD1. The V segment lost 3 bases and the J segment 1 base; nucleotides outside the gene matches: 8. Germline V gene data show CDR1 as MDHEN and CDR2 as SYDVKM. The CDR3 covers 18 residues. The CDR3 DNA reads TGTGCCAGCAGTTTGCGTCAGGGGGCTGGTTCTGGGGCCAACGTCCTGACTTTC. This gives the protein CASSLRQGAGSGANVLTF.

J is TRBJ2-7 and V is TRBV27; 7 bases map to TRBD2. Unmatched junction bases numbered 5, after V lost 5 bases and J lost 4 bases. Per germline, CDR1 MNHEY and CDR2 SMNVEV (reference sequence). The CDR3 loop spans 13 amino acids. CDR3 residues: CASSLQGGYEQYF. The CDR3, as DNA: TGTGCCAGCAGTCTCCAGGGAGGGTACGAGCAGTACTTC.

This clone has a single count. The gene calls are TRBV19 and TRBJ2-7, with D maybe TRBD2 (5 bases). The V gene's germline CDR1 is LNHDA and CDR2 SQIVND (reference sequence). The CDR3 consists of 12 residues. V was pared by 6 bases and J by 6 bases, with 12 bases between. The CDR3 spells CASRAGGGEQYF. The CDR3, as DNA: TGTGCCAGTAGGGCAGGAGGAGGCGAGCAGTACTTC.

The chain uses TRBV4-1 and TRBJ1-2, with D uncertain. In germline, CDR1 is MGHRA, CDR2 YSYEKL. V was shortened by 0 bases and J by 4 bases, with 12 bases between the two germline ends. CDR3 length equals 15 residues. The CDR3 reads CASSQDRRAFYGYTF. The CDR3 DNA is TGCGCCAGCAGCCAAGATAGGAGGGCCTTCTATGGCTACACCTTC.

This clone has a single count. The chain joins TRBV7-2 to TRBJ1-2, with D perhaps matching TRBD1 (6 bases). Trimming pared 2 bases from V and 1 base from J, leaving 20 bases between. There are 18 residues in the CDR3. CDR1 is SGHTA and CDR2 is FQGNSA in the germline V gene. CDR3 sequence (DNA): TGTGCCAGCAGCTTAAGTGCAGGGAGAAGGGGGAGTAACTATGGCTACACCTTC. Residues: CASSLSAGRRGSNYGYTF.

This chain joins TRBV6-6 and TRBJ1-6, with D perhaps TRBD1 (5 bases). CDR3 size: 14 residues. CDR1 MNHNY and CDR2 SVGAGI come from the germline V gene (reference sequence). Trimming pared 2 bases from V and 6 bases from J, leaving 8 bases between. The CDR3 DNA follows: TGTGCCAGCAGTTACAGGGGAGGTAATTCACCCCTCCACTTT. As protein: CASSYRGGNSPLHF.

CDR3 DNA: TGTGCCAGTAGTCCAAGGGGGCAGGTAGAGACCCAGTACTTC. This sequence encodes CASSPRGQVETQYF. This chain uses TRBV19 with TRBJ2-5; 7 bases line up with TRBD1. CDR3 length: 14 amino acids. The germline V gene encodes CDR1 LNHDA and CDR2 SQIVND (reference sequence). V lost 5 bases to trimming and J lost 4 bases; unmatched junction nucleotides: 7. Full variable domain (rest looked up from reference TRBV19 and TRBJ2-5): DGGITQSPKYLFRKEGQNVTLSCEQNLNHDAMYWYRQDPGQGLRLIYYSQIVNDFQKGDIAEGYSVSREKKESFPLTVTSAQKNPTAFYLCASSPRGQVETQYFGPGTRLLVL.

V gene TRBV28 combines with J gene TRBJ1-1; D is unclear. The CDR3 sequence is 15 residues long. V lost 4 bases and J 2 bases, leaving 14 bases between the germline ends. Germline V gene sequence: CDR1 MDHEN, CDR2 SYDVKM. CDR3: CASSYSGRFNTEAFF. As DNA, the CDR3 is TGTGCCAGCAGTTATTCCGGGAGGTTCAACACTGAAGCTTTCTTT.

This clone was seen just once. The rearrangement links TRBV5-4 to TRBJ2-2; a weak D match, TRBD2 (6 bases). Germline CDR1 SGHNT, CDR2 YYREEE (reference sequence). The V end lost 3 bases, the J end lost 5 bases, and 11 bases lay between the germline ends. The CDR3 spans 14 residues. CDR3 nucleotides: TGTGCCAGCAGCTCACATAGCGGAACCGGGGAGCTGTTTTTT. As protein: CASSSHSGTGELFF. Complete variable domain (other parts from reference TRBV5-4 and TRBJ2-2): ETGVTQSPTHLIKTRGQQVTLRCSSQSGHNTVSWYQQALGQGPQFIFQYYREEENGRGNFPPRFSGLQFPNYSSELNVNALELDDSALYLCASSSHSGTGELFFGEGSRLTVL.

This clone has more than one count but fewer than ten. CDR3 sequence: CASSPGTGVGYGYTF. Here the CDR3 DNA reads TGTGCCAGCAGCCCTGGAACAGGGGTGGGGTATGGCTACACCTTC. J is TRBJ1-2 and V is TRBV11-2; 7 nucleotides match TRBD1. The J segment lost 5 bases and the V segment lost 5 bases, leaving 11 bases of the junction unmatched. The CDR3 has 15 residues. Germline-derived CDR1 and CDR2 are SGHAT and FQNNGV.